Following are 29 T cell receptor beta chains from one sample sequenced in a study of shared clonotypes between healthy human individuals. CD45RO-negative, CCR7-selected cells formed the naive CD8 fraction, which excluded terminally differentiated effector memory CD45RA+ cells. Measured with immunoSEQ multiplex PCR; TCRdb has only the in-frame clones, and not every one. The sample contains about 2 million clones, about 95% of which appear only once. Specimen: naive CD8+ T cells sorted from blood. The receptor set was obtained from a young man in good health.

The chain employs TRBV7-9 and TRBJ2-5; TRBD1 agrees at 8 bases. Germline V gene lookup returns CDR1 SEHNR and CDR2 FQNEAQ (reference sequence). With 3 bases clipped from V and 4 bases from J, the junction kept 4 bases outside the gene matches. The CDR3 has 14 amino acids. CDR3 in DNA: TGTGCCAGCAGCTTCCAGGGGGCTCGAGAGACCCAGTACTTC. Protein sequence: CASSFQGARETQYF. Using reference TRBV7-9 and TRBJ2-5 for the parts outside the CDR3, the full variable domain is DTGVSQNPRHKITKRGQNVTFRCDPISEHNRLYWYRQTLGQGPEFLTYFQNEAQLEKSRLLSDRFSAERPKGSFSTLEIQRTEQGDSAMYLCASSFQGARETQYFGPGTRLLVL.

This clone has a single count. The genes are TRBV6-5 and TRBJ2-1; TRBD2 aligns across 7 bases. Trimming cost V 6 bases and J 0 bases; bases outside gene matches: 5. Germline CDR1 is MNHEY and CDR2 is SVGAGI. This CDR3 is built from 15 residues. CDR3 sequence: CASRPLANSYNEQFF. CDR3 coding DNA: TGTGCCAGCAGACCACTAGCGAACTCCTACAATGAGCAGTTCTTC.

The J gene is TRBJ2-7, the V gene TRBV19; D is unclear. Germline CDR1 is LNHDA and CDR2 is SQIVND (reference sequence). The CDR3 runs to 13 residues. V shed 1 base and J shed 6 bases, with 10 bases lying between them. The CDR3 DNA follows: TGTGCCAGTAGTATAGGGAGCCCCGGCGAGCAGTACTTC. It yields the protein CASSIGSPGEQYF.

This clone was observed a single time. V gene TRBV9 combines with J gene TRBJ1-3; 8 bases match TRBD1. The CDR3 is 18 amino acids. Germline assignment: CDR1 SGDLS and CDR2 YYNGEE. J was trimmed by 2 bases and V by 2 bases; bases with no gene match: 12. CDR3 coding DNA: TGTGCCAGCAGCGTGGTAGCAGGGGGCGCGAGGCCTGGAAACACCATATATTTT. Protein product: CASSVVAGGARPGNTIYF.

In the case of this clone: The same CDR3 arises from other DNA sequences in this sample as well. The rearrangement uses TRBV9 and TRBJ2-1; 8 nucleotides agree with TRBD2. The CDR3 runs 14 residues. The V and J ends lost 2 bases and 3 bases, in that order; junction bases with no gene match: 1. CDR1 and CDR2 (germline): SGDLS, YYNGEE. In nucleotides, the CDR3 is TGTGCCAGCAGCGTGAGCGGGAGCTACAATGAGCAGTTCTTC. It translates to CASSVSGSYNEQFF.

This chain uses TRBV6-6 with TRBJ2-1; TRBD2 agrees at 10 bases. Unmatched junction bases numbered 9, after V lost 6 bases and J lost 7 bases. The CDR3 contains 15 residues. Germline loops: CDR1 MNHNY, CDR2 SVGAGI (reference sequence). CDR3 coding DNA: TGTGCCAGCAGCCGTCTCCAGCGGGGGGGAAATGAGCAGTTCTTC. Its translation: CASSRLQRGGNEQFF.

The rearrangement links TRBV4-1 to TRBJ2-7; the D call may be TRBD1 or TRBD2 (6 bases each). CDR3 length: 17 amino acids. Per the germline V gene, CDR1 is MGHRA and CDR2 is YSYEKL. Trimming took 1 base from V and 6 from J, leaving 22 bases between them. The CDR3 region is CASSQAPITGTGGEQYF. In nucleotides, the CDR3 is TGCGCCAGCAGCCAAGCTCCAATCACAGGGACCGGGGGCGAGCAGTACTTC.

This clone has just one count. The chain couples TRBV6-5 to TRBJ2-1; 7 bases are a match to TRBD1. Germline values: CDR1 MNHEY, CDR2 SVGAGI. CDR3 length equals 15 residues. J gave up 0 bases and V 2 bases, and 1 base lay outside the gene matches. The CDR3 here is CASSYRDSSYNEQFF. CDR3 bases: TGTGCCAGCAGTTACAGGGACAGCTCCTACAATGAGCAGTTCTTC.

CDR3 nucleotide sequence: TGTGCCAGCAGCCTAAATGCGGGATTATCACCCTACAATGAGCAGTTCTTC. Protein product: CASSLNAGLSPYNEQFF. The chain couples TRBV11-2 to TRBJ2-1, with D possibly being TRBD2 (6 bases). Trimming took 5 bases from V and 2 from J, leaving 19 bases between them. The germline CDR1 and CDR2 sequences are SGHAT and FQNNGV. The CDR3 consists of 17 residues.

V and J are TRBV28 and TRBJ1-2, with D unclear. V was trimmed by 5 bases and J by 1 base, leaving 8 bases between them. The germline V gene encodes CDR1 MDHEN and CDR2 SYDVKM. The CDR3 contains 13 residues. The CDR3 DNA is TGTGCCAGCAGTGCTATTGATAACTATGGCTACACCTTC. Its protein product is CASSAIDNYGYTF.

This sequence joins TRBV7-9 and TRBJ2-7; a possible D gene is TRBD2 (5 bases). CDR1 and CDR2 (germline): SEHNR, FQNEAQ (reference sequence). The CDR3 sequence is 12 residues long. The V end lost 4 bases, the J end lost 4 bases, and 8 bases lay between the germline ends. The CDR3, as DNA: TGTGCCAGCAGCTCACTAGGATACGAGCAGTACTTC. Its translation: CASSSLGYEQYF.

The chain joins TRBV29-1 to TRBJ2-3; weak D call: TRBD1 (5 bases). CDR1 SQVTM and CDR2 ANQGSEA come from the germline V gene. The CDR3 spans 14 residues. Trimming took 4 bases from V and 5 from J, leaving 16 bases between them. CDR3 residues: CSVVDWGSEDTQYF. The CDR3 region has the DNA TGCAGCGTTGTAGATTGGGGCTCGGAAGATACGCAGTATTTT.

This chain uses TRBV4-3 with TRBJ2-1, with 8 bases fitting TRBD2. The CDR3 length is 15 residues. Trimming took 3 bases from V and 5 from J; bases not matched to a gene: 6. CDR1 is LGHNA and CDR2 is YSLEER in the germline V gene. Here the CDR3 reads CASSHTLAVNNEQFF. CDR3 coding DNA: TGCGCCAGCAGCCACACACTAGCGGTTAACAATGAGCAGTTCTTC.

The rearrangement joins TRBV5-6 to TRBJ2-2; 8 nucleotides match TRBD2. The CDR3 runs 17 residues. V was pared by 2 bases and J by 4 bases, with 10 bases of the junction left unmatched. Germline CDR1 is SGHDT and CDR2 is YYEEEE. The CDR3 nucleotides read TGTGCCAGCAGCTTATCGTCGGGAGGGCCGGGCACCGGGGAGCTGTTTTTT. Protein: CASSLSSGGPGTGELFF.

This chain connects TRBV27 to TRBJ1-5; D is uncertain. Germline V gives CDR1 MNHEY, CDR2 SMNVEV (reference sequence). The CDR3 has 13 amino acids. The V end was cut by 6 bases, the J end by 7 bases, with 13 bases between. The CDR3 here is CASSPFGVQPQHF. In nucleotides, the CDR3 is TGTGCCAGCAGCCCGTTCGGGGTCCAGCCCCAGCATTTT.

V is TRBV27 and J is TRBJ2-5, with D perhaps TRBD1 (6 bases). Trimming removed 6 bases from V and 0 bases from J, with 17 bases in between. This CDR3 has 16 residues. Per germline, CDR1 MNHEY and CDR2 SMNVEV (reference sequence). In nucleotides, the CDR3 is TGTGCCAGCAGCTACTCCGGGACACTCAACCAAGAGACCCAGTACTTC. This sequence encodes CASSYSGTLNQETQYF.

On this clone itself: The sample holds other DNA sequences that translate to the same CDR3. The V and J genes are TRBV5-6 and TRBJ2-1, with unresolved D. This CDR3 region has 13 residues. V lost 0 bases, J lost 6 bases, and 7 bases lay in between. The germline CDR1 and CDR2 sequences are SGHDT and YYEEEE. The CDR3 DNA is TGTGCCAGCAGCTTGGGGCTAGGCAATGAGCAGTTCTTC. It codes for CASSLGLGNEQFF.

The chain employs TRBV9 and TRBJ2-3; a weak D match, TRBD2 (7 bases). V was clipped by 3 bases and J by 4 bases, with 18 bases between them. This CDR3 is 16 amino acids long. Germline values: CDR1 SGDLS, CDR2 YYNGEE. DNA of the CDR3: TGTGCCAGCAGCGGGGAGGGGGAGGGCCGTGCAGATACGCAGTATTTT. Translation gives CASSGEGEGRADTQYF. The variable domain in full, with the rest retrieved from reference TRBV9 and TRBJ2-3, is DSGVTQTPKHLITATGQRVTLRCSPRSGDLSVYWYQQSLDQGLQFLIQYYNGEERAKGNILERFSAQQFPDLHSELNLSSLELGDSALYFCASSGEGEGRADTQYFGPGTRLTVL.

The V call is TRBV15, the J call TRBJ2-7; weak D call: TRBD2 (5 bases). The CDR3 loop spans 14 amino acids. Trimming removed 0 bases from V and 2 bases from J, with 8 bases in between. Germline CDR1 and CDR2: LNHNV and YYDKDF (reference sequence). The CDR3 spells CATSRDTRPYEQYF. CDR3 DNA sequence: TGTGCCACCAGCAGAGATACTAGGCCCTACGAGCAGTACTTC.

Comment on this clone: The sample has other DNA sequences that encode this CDR3 too. V gene TRBV11-2 combines with J gene TRBJ1-5; no firm D call. The CDR3 covers 12 residues. V was cut by 4 bases and J by 4 bases, with 5 bases left in between. Germline values: CDR1 SGHAT, CDR2 FQNNGV. CDR3 region: CASSSGNQPQHF. CDR3 in DNA: TGTGCCAGCAGCTCGGGGAATCAGCCCCAGCATTTT.

This clone has at least ten counts. The chain couples TRBV5-1 to TRBJ2-7, with 7 positions matching TRBD1. Per the germline V gene, CDR1 is SGHRS and CDR2 is YFSETQ. Trimming took 3 bases from V and 2 from J; bases not matched to a gene: 11. The CDR3 totals 16 residues. In nucleotides, the CDR3 is TGCGCCAGCAGCTGGACAATCCGGGACAGTGCCTACGAGCAGTACTTC. This codes for CASSWTIRDSAYEQYF.

The chain uses TRBV6-5 and TRBJ2-1; 7 nucleotides align to TRBD2. Germline loops: CDR1 MNHEY, CDR2 SVGAGI. This CDR3 contains 15 residues. J was trimmed by 7 bases and V by 2 bases; bases with no gene match: 8. CDR3 DNA sequence: TGTGCCAGCAGTTACGGGCGGGGGTTGATGAATGAGCAGTTCTTC. Translating gives CASSYGRGLMNEQFF.

Note on this clone: The sample has other DNA sequences that encode this CDR3 too. V gene TRBV30 combines with J gene TRBJ2-6, with D uncertain. V lost 0 bases and J lost 1, with 4 bases in between. In germline, CDR1 is GTSNPN, CDR2 SVGIG (reference sequence). The CDR3 has 14 amino acids. The CDR3 is CAWSVSSGANVLTF. Written as DNA, the CDR3 is TGTGCCTGGAGTGTTTCGTCTGGGGCCAACGTCCTGACTTTC. The full variable domain, with the rest looked up from reference TRBV30 and TRBJ2-6, is SQTIHQWPATLVQPVGSPLSLECTVEGTSNPNLYWYRQAAGRGLQLLFYSVGIGQISSEVPQNLSASRPQDRQFILSSKKLLLSDSGFYLCAWSVSSGANVLTFGAGSRLTVL.

The V and J genes are TRBV6-5 and TRBJ2-2; D remains unclear. CDR1 is MNHEY, CDR2 SVGAGI, per germline. Trimming took 2 bases from V and 1 from J, leaving 8 bases between them. The CDR3 runs to 15 residues. The CDR3 sequence: CASSYTKVNTGELFF. The CDR3 nucleotides read TGTGCCAGCAGTTACACGAAGGTGAACACCGGGGAGCTGTTTTTT.

This sequence joins TRBV5-6 and TRBJ1-2; D uncertain. Trimming took 0 bases from V and 2 from J, leaving 8 bases between them. Germline V gives CDR1 SGHDT, CDR2 YYEEEE. This CDR3 region has 14 residues. The CDR3: CASSLEVGNYGYTF. The CDR3 DNA follows: TGTGCCAGCAGCTTGGAAGTAGGGAACTATGGCTACACCTTC.

This chain links TRBV27 with TRBJ2-5, with D possibly TRBD1 on 5 matching bases. CDR3 length: 13 residues. Germline values: CDR1 MNHEY, CDR2 SMNVEV (reference sequence). Trimming cost V 5 bases and J 4 bases, with 11 bases left between them. CDR3 sequence reads: CASSAQGAETQYF. CDR3 nucleotides: TGTGCCAGCAGTGCCCAGGGCGCAGAGACCCAGTACTTC.

The chain employs TRBV7-2 and TRBJ2-7; 9 bases match TRBD1. The V gene end was trimmed by 2 bases and the J gene end by 4 bases; junction bases not matched to a gene: 9. Germline lookup yields CDR1 SGHTA and CDR2 FQGNSA. This CDR3 is 16 amino acids long. CDR3 sequence: CASSLTTGGALYEQYF. CDR3 bases: TGTGCCAGCAGCTTAACGACAGGGGGTGCCCTGTACGAGCAGTACTTC.

The rearrangement links TRBV5-6 to TRBJ2-7, with D tentatively TRBD1 (5 bases). The CDR3 runs to 14 residues. V lost 0 bases and J 3 bases, leaving 10 bases between the germline ends. Germline V gives CDR1 SGHDT, CDR2 YYEEEE. CDR3 loop: CASSLGQLYYEQYF. CDR3 DNA sequence: TGTGCCAGCAGCTTGGGACAGCTGTACTACGAGCAGTACTTC.

The rearrangement joins TRBV9 to TRBJ1-6; D may be TRBD1 (5 bases). CDR3 length equals 13 residues. Germline lookup yields CDR1 SGDLS and CDR2 YYNGEE. Trimming pared 7 bases from V and 7 bases from J, leaving 12 bases between. The CDR3 loop is CASAGTGNSPLHF. The CDR3 nucleotides read TGTGCCAGCGCCGGGACGGGAAATTCACCCCTCCACTTT. The full variable domain, with the rest looked up from reference TRBV9 and TRBJ1-6, is DSGVTQTPKHLITATGQRVTLRCSPRSGDLSVYWYQQSLDQGLQFLIQYYNGEERAKGNILERFSAQQFPDLHSELNLSSLELGDSALYFCASAGTGNSPLHFGNGTRLTVT.